What follows are 17 T cell receptor beta chains derived from one specimen sequenced in a study of T cells in localized non-small cell lung cancer. Repertoires were generated with immunoSEQ multiplex PCR, while TCRdb's copy carries only in-frame clones and drops some. The sample records roughly 39,000 clones, approximately 86% being singletons. The sample here was peripheral blood, taken before any cancer treatment. The receptors shown here come from a man between 18 and 55 years old with stage I lung adenocarcinoma.

V gene TRBV15 combines with J gene TRBJ1-3, with D hard to call. The V end lost 0 bases, the J end lost 2 bases, and 2 bases lay between the germline ends. There are 13 residues in the CDR3. Germline V gene data show CDR1 as LNHNV and CDR2 as YYDKDF (reference sequence). The CDR3 nucleotides are TGTGCCACCAGCAGAGATCCTGGAAACACCATATATTTT. Residues: CATSRDPGNTIYF.

J is TRBJ1-6 and V is TRBV10-3; no clear D. Trimming removed 8 bases from V and 5 bases from J, with 13 bases in between. Germline V gene data show CDR1 as ENHRY and CDR2 as SYGVKD. The CDR3 length is 14 residues. The CDR3 loop is CAIRAEADNSPLHF. Here the CDR3 DNA reads TGTGCCATCCGTGCCGAGGCCGATAATTCACCCCTCCACTTT.

This clone showed up just a few times. V gene TRBV27 combines with J gene TRBJ1-6; possible D gene TRBD1, 6 bases. The CDR3 is made up of 12 amino acids. CDR1 MNHEY and CDR2 SMNVEV come from the germline V gene (reference sequence). Trimming took 4 bases from V and 10 from J, leaving 8 bases between them. The CDR3 region has the DNA TGTGCCAGCAGTTCAGGGGAGTCACCCCTCCACTTT. Translating gives CASSSGESPLHF.

The CDR3 coding sequence is TGCGCCAGCAATCCAACCGGGACAATGAACACTGAAGCTTTCTTT. Residues: CASNPTGTMNTEAFF. This sequence joins TRBV5-1 and TRBJ1-1; D is possibly TRBD1 (6 bases). The V gene's germline CDR1 is SGHRS and CDR2 YFSETQ. V lost 6 bases to trimming and J lost 0 bases, with 15 bases between them. CDR3 size: 15 residues. The entire variable domain, with the rest obtained from reference TRBV5-1 and TRBJ1-1, is as follows: KAGVTQTPRYLIKTRGQQVTLSCSPISGHRSVSWYQQTPGQGLQFLFEYFSETQRNKGNFPGRFSGRQFSNSRSEMNVSTLELGDSALYLCASNPTGTMNTEAFFGQGTRLTVV.

The chain is built from TRBV2 and TRBJ2-7, with TRBD1 identical over 7 bases. The germline gives CDR1 SNHLY, CDR2 FYNNEI. There are 13 residues in the CDR3. V was clipped by 7 bases and J by 6 bases; unmatched bases: 9. The CDR3 region has the DNA TGTGCCAGCAACCCGGGACAGCCGCCCGAGCAGTACTTC. This codes for CASNPGQPPEQYF.

This sequence joins TRBV7-3 and TRBJ2-3; TRBD2 agrees at 11 bases. CDR3 size: 17 residues. The trim removed 5 bases at V and 6 bases at J, leaving 13 bases unmatched. Per germline, CDR1 SGHTA and CDR2 FQGTGA. The CDR3: CASSATPGLAGLDTQYF. CDR3 in DNA: TGTGCCAGCAGCGCTACTCCAGGACTAGCGGGCTTGGATACGCAGTATTTT.

The chain couples TRBV7-9 to TRBJ1-5; D not certain. The CDR3 runs 12 residues. Trimming cost V 5 bases and J 9 bases, with 11 bases left between them. In germline, CDR1 is SEHNR, CDR2 FQNEAQ (reference sequence). CDR3 bases: TGTGCCAGCAGCCGGTTCCCGGGGCCCCAGCATTTT. Translated, it gives CASSRFPGPQHF.

The V call is TRBV9, the J call TRBJ1-2; D may be TRBD1 (5 bases). In germline, CDR1 is SGDLS, CDR2 YYNGEE. The V end lost 0 bases, the J end lost 2 bases, and 17 bases lay between the germline ends. This CDR3 has 17 residues. This chain's CDR3 is CASSVDLDSAGNYGYTF. Written as DNA, the CDR3 is TGTGCCAGCAGCGTAGACCTTGATAGCGCAGGGAACTATGGCTACACCTTC.

The chain carries TRBV4-3 and TRBJ2-7; a possible D gene is TRBD2 (5 bases). The CDR3 extends over 15 amino acids. CDR1 is LGHNA and CDR2 is YSLEER in the germline V gene. V gave up 1 base and J gave up 2 bases, with 12 bases separating them. DNA for the CDR3: TGCGCCAGCAGCCAAGGCCCTAGCAGTACCTACGAGCAGTACTTC. Translated: CASSQGPSSTYEQYF.

The chain carries TRBV6-5 and TRBJ1-2; D remains unclear. Trimming took off 4 bases at V and 1 base at J, with 4 bases between the two ends. CDR1 and CDR2 (germline): MNHEY, SVGAGI. This CDR3 spans 12 amino acids. The CDR3 nucleotides read TGTGCCAGCAGTTCCGTTAACTATGGCTACACCTTC. This gives the protein CASSSVNYGYTF.

Only one count was recorded for this clone. The CDR3 bases are TGTGCCAGCAGCTGGGGTAGGGGGTCTTACAATGAGCAGTTCTTC. It is translated as CASSWGRGSYNEQFF. The rearrangement links TRBV5-6 to TRBJ2-1; D possibly corresponds to TRBD1 (6 bases). The V end lost 3 bases, the J end lost 4 bases, and 14 bases lay between the germline ends. Looked up from germline, CDR1 is SGHDT and CDR2 is YYEEEE. The CDR3 is 15 amino acids.

V is TRBV2 and J is TRBJ1-2, with 10 bases identical to TRBD1. Germline V gives CDR1 SNHLY, CDR2 FYNNEI. The CDR3 loop spans 19 amino acids. The ends lost 1 base at V and 2 bases at J; junction bases unmatched: 13. CDR3 in amino acids: CASSEVLGDRGWSNYGYTF. CDR3 coding DNA: TGTGCCAGCAGTGAAGTTTTGGGGGACAGGGGCTGGTCGAACTATGGCTACACCTTC.

The V and J genes are TRBV28 and TRBJ1-2, with 12 bases aligning to TRBD1. Looked up from germline, CDR1 is MDHEN and CDR2 is SYDVKM. V trimming: 4 bases; J trimming: 4 bases; junction bases outside the gene matches: 7. CDR3 length: 16 residues. The CDR3 loop is CASSSPPGQGAYGYTF. In nucleotides, the CDR3 is TGTGCCAGCAGTTCCCCCCCGGGACAGGGGGCCTATGGCTACACCTTC.

The chain links TRBV7-2 to TRBJ1-2, with a weak D call TRBD1 (5 bases). The germline V gene encodes CDR1 SGHTA and CDR2 FQGNSA. This CDR3 contains 14 residues. V was pared by 3 bases and J by 6 bases, with 14 bases between. CDR3 sequence (DNA): TGTGCCAGCAGCTTGCAGGGAATTTCGCATGGCTACACCTTC. It codes for CASSLQGISHGYTF.

The count of this clone is one. The chain links TRBV5-4 to TRBJ1-2; D may be TRBD1 (5 bases). The CDR3 runs 16 residues. Deletions cut 4 bases from V and 4 bases from J, with 20 bases between. The germline V gene has CDR1 SGHNT and CDR2 YYREEE (reference sequence). The CDR3 loop reads CASSPRDGVSSYGYTF. As DNA, the CDR3 is TGTGCCAGCAGCCCCCGGGACGGAGTTTCTTCCTATGGCTACACCTTC.

This CDR3 reads CASSLSGEETQYF. The CDR3 DNA sequence: TGTGCCAGCAGCTTGAGTGGGGAAGAGACCCAGTACTTC. V gene TRBV5-5 combines with J gene TRBJ2-5; D gene ambiguous. The CDR3 is 13 residues long. Trimming removed 1 base from V and 3 bases from J, with 7 bases in between. CDR1 and CDR2 (germline): SGHKS, YYEKEE (reference sequence).

The genes are TRBV6-5 and TRBJ1-2, with TRBD1 matching over 8 bases. CDR3 size: 14 residues. V was clipped by 2 bases and J by 4 bases; unmatched bases: 3. Germline assignment: CDR1 MNHEY and CDR2 SVGAGI. CDR3 DNA: TGTGCCAGCAGTTACAGGACAGGGAGCTATGGCTACACCTTC. Translation: CASSYRTGSYGYTF.